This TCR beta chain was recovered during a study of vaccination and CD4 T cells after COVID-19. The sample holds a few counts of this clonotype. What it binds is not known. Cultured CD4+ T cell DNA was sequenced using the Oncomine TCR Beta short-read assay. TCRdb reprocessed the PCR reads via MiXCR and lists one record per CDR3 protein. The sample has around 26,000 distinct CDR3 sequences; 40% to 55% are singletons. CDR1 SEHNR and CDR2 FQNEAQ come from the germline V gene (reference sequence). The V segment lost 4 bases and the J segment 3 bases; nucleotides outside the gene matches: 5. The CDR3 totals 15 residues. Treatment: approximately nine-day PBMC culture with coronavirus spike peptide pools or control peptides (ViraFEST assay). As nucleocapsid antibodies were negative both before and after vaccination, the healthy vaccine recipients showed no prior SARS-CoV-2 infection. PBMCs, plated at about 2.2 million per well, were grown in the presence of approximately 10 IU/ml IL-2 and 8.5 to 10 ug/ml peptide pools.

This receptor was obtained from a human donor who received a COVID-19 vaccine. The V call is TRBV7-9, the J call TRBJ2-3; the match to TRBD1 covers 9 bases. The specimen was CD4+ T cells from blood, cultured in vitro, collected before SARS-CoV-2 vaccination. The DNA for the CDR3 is TGTGCCAGCAGCTCAACAGGGGGCTGGACAGATACGCAGTATTTT. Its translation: CASSSTGGWTDTQYF. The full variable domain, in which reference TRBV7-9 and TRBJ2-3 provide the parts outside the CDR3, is DTGVSQNPRHKITKRGQNVTFRCDPISEHNRLYWYRQTLGQGPEFLTYFQNEAQLEKSRLLSDRFSAERPKGSFSTLEIQRTEQGDSAMYLCASSSTGGWTDTQYFGPGTRLTVL.